This passage covers 32 T cell receptor beta chains from one sample sequenced in a study of cytomegalovirus exposure and HLA in healthy donors. Primers: 60 Vbeta forward and 13 Jbeta reverse. Libraries were prepared by immunoSEQ multiplex PCR; TCRdb keeps only in-frame clonotypes and omits some of them. The sample lists tens of thousands of clones; less than 70% were seen once. What was sequenced was PBMCs. These TCRs come from a man between 45 and 60 years old in good health and CMV-seronegative.

The chain is built from TRBV1 and TRBJ2-7; TRBD2 is the table's D call, not checked against the DNA. TRBV1 counts as a pseudogene. This CDR3 has 24 residues. CDR3 sequence: CTSSPKPQGDPPEGSGRSLGEQYV. CDR3 nucleotide sequence: TGCACCAGCAGCCCTAAACCGCAGGGGGATCCCCCCGAGGGCAGCGGGAGGAGTTTGGGCGAGCAGTACGTC.

This clone has more than one count but fewer than ten. The gene calls are TRBV7-2 and TRBJ1-1; no definite D call. Trimming took off 1 base at V and 0 bases at J, with 15 bases between the two ends. CDR1 and CDR2 from the germline V gene are SGHTA and FQGNSA. The CDR3 covers 17 residues. Here the CDR3 DNA reads TGTGCCAGCAGCTTAGTGTCCCCATACGCTATGAACACTGAAGCTTTCTTT. As protein: CASSLVSPYAMNTEAFF.

The CDR3 loop reads CASSPGQGRGNGYTF. CDR3 DNA sequence: TGTGCCAGCAGCCCGGGACAGGGTAGAGGGAATGGCTACACCTTC. The V gene is TRBV7-9, the J gene TRBJ1-2; TRBD1 matches 9 bases. The CDR3 has 15 amino acids. With 5 bases clipped from V and 6 bases from J, the junction kept 10 bases outside the gene matches. Germline lookup yields CDR1 SEHNR and CDR2 FQNEAQ (reference sequence). The full variable domain, in which reference TRBV7-9 and TRBJ1-2 provide the parts outside the CDR3, is DTGVSQNPRHKITKRGQNVTFRCDPISEHNRLYWYRQTLGQGPEFLTYFQNEAQLEKSRLLSDRFSAERPKGSFSTLEIQRTEQGDSAMYLCASSPGQGRGNGYTFGSGTRLTVV.

This clone was counted once. The chain recombines TRBV5-8 with TRBJ1-2; 9 nucleotides match TRBD1. This CDR3 spans 15 amino acids. Germline CDR1 reads SGHTS; CDR2 reads YDEGEE. J lost 0 bases, V lost 6 bases, and 6 bases had no gene match. The CDR3 DNA sequence: TGTGCCAGCAACCTCCGGGACAGGGCTAACTATGGCTACACCTTC. It encodes CASNLRDRANYGYTF. Together with reference TRBV5-8 and TRBJ1-2, the CDR3 gives the full variable domain: EAGVTQSPTHLIKTRGQQATLRCSPISGHTSVYWYQQALGLGLQFLLWYDEGEERNRGNFPPRFSGRQFPNYSSELNVNALELEDSALYLCASNLRDRANYGYTFGSGTRLTVV.

The V gene is TRBV10-3, the J gene TRBJ2-2; the D gene is possibly TRBD2 (6 bases). Germline V gene sequence: CDR1 ENHRY, CDR2 SYGVKD. Trimming cost V 8 bases and J 4 bases, with 17 bases left between them. CDR3 length: 15 amino acids. CDR3 bases: TGTGCCATCGGTCGGGGACTGGGTACCACCGGGGAGCTGTTTTTT. It is translated as CAIGRGLGTTGELFF.

The genes are TRBV4-3 and TRBJ2-3, with 10 bases identical to TRBD2. V lost 0 bases, J lost 0 bases, and 15 bases stayed unmatched. The CDR3 consists of 21 residues. Germline V gene lookup returns CDR1 LGHNA and CDR2 YSLEER. The CDR3 DNA sequence: TGCGCCAGCAGCCAAGATCTATTGACTAGCGGGTACCTTGCGAGCACAGATACGCAGTATTTT. Translated, it gives CASSQDLLTSGYLASTDTQYF.

The genes are TRBV6-5 and TRBJ1-5, with no clear D. Germline loops: CDR1 MNHEY, CDR2 SVGAGI. Trimming left V 6 bases short and J 7 bases short, with 16 bases between. There are 14 residues in the CDR3. CDR3 in amino acids: CASRPAGRGQPQHF. The CDR3 bases are TGTGCCAGCAGACCGGCGGGTCGAGGACAGCCCCAGCATTTT.

The genes are TRBV2 and TRBJ1-1, with D possibly matching TRBD1 (5 bases). The V end lost 10 bases, the J end lost 11 bases, and 29 bases lay between the germline ends. This CDR3 region has 15 residues. Germline lookup yields CDR1 SNHLY and CDR2 FYNNEI. The CDR3 nucleotides are TGTGCCAAAGAGAAGCAGGGTTCCTTTCGTTTCGAGGCTTTCTTT. This sequence encodes CAKEKQGSFRFEAFF.

The chain couples TRBV7-8 to TRBJ2-1; TRBD2 matches 12 bases. This CDR3 comprises 18 residues. Germline CDR1 and CDR2: SGHVS and FQNEAQ. Trimming removed 1 base from V and 5 bases from J; junction bases left unmatched: 9. The CDR3 spells CASSLGLAGESFHNEQFF. CDR3 sequence (DNA): TGTGCCAGCAGCTTAGGACTAGCGGGGGAATCCTTCCACAATGAGCAGTTCTTC.

The V and J genes are TRBV5-4 and TRBJ1-4; D is perhaps TRBD1 (5 bases). CDR3 size: 16 residues. The V and J ends lost 4 bases and 0 bases respectively, with 13 bases between them. Germline lookup yields CDR1 SGHNT and CDR2 YYREEE (reference sequence). As DNA, the CDR3 is TGTGCCAGCAGCATCCTGGGGGGGGCAACTAATGAAAAACTGTTTTTT. This sequence encodes CASSILGGATNEKLFF.

As DNA, the CDR3 is TGTGCCAGCAGCTTGACCCAGGGAAATTCACCCCTCCACTTT. Translating gives CASSLTQGNSPLHF. The genes are TRBV5-4 and TRBJ1-6; maybe TRBD1 (5 bases). Germline-derived CDR1 and CDR2 are SGHNT and YYREEE (reference sequence). The V end was cut by 1 base, the J end by 7 bases, with 9 bases between. The CDR3 length is 14 residues.

This clone occurred once. This sequence joins TRBV9 and TRBJ2-3; 7 positions match TRBD2. The CDR3 consists of 15 residues. In germline, CDR1 is SGDLS, CDR2 YYNGEE. The trim removed 0 bases at V and 3 bases at J, leaving 4 bases unmatched. Here the CDR3 reads CASSVDGGWTDTQYF. In DNA form, the CDR3 reads TGTGCCAGCAGCGTAGACGGGGGGTGGACAGATACGCAGTATTTT. Supplemented by reference TRBV9 and TRBJ2-3, the full variable domain reads DSGVTQTPKHLITATGQRVTLRCSPRSGDLSVYWYQQSLDQGLQFLIQYYNGEERAKGNILERFSAQQFPDLHSELNLSSLELGDSALYFCASSVDGGWTDTQYFGPGTRLTVL.

This clone was observed a few times. The rearrangement joins TRBV10-3 to TRBJ2-6, with D hard to call. CDR3 length: 15 amino acids. Germline V gene data show CDR1 as ENHRY and CDR2 as SYGVKD. The V gene lost 4 bases and the J gene lost 0 bases, with 7 bases spanning the gap. CDR3 in DNA: TGTGCCATCAGTGCCACAGACTCTGGGGCCAACGTCCTGACTTTC. Its translation is CAISATDSGANVLTF.

This sequence joins TRBV30 and TRBJ2-5; a weak D match, TRBD1 (6 bases). V lost 0 bases and J lost 4, with 12 bases in between. Germline assignment: CDR1 GTSNPN and CDR2 SVGIG (reference sequence). The length of the CDR3 is 14 residues. The CDR3 nucleotides are TGTGCCTGGAGTGTCAAAGGGGGTCTAGAGACCCAGTACTTC. Translation gives CAWSVKGGLETQYF.

A single count supports this clone. The chain carries TRBV29-1 and TRBJ1-1, with no clear D. The V end lost 4 bases, the J end lost 0 bases, and 9 bases lay between the germline ends. The germline V gene encodes CDR1 SQVTM and CDR2 ANQGSEA. This CDR3 has 13 amino acids. The CDR3 is CSVVHSLNTEAFF. The CDR3 bases are TGCAGCGTTGTACACAGTTTGAACACTGAAGCTTTCTTT.

The chain has TRBV19 and TRBJ1-1; D is unclear. Trimming removed 5 bases at V and 4 bases at J, with 17 bases between. The germline gives CDR1 LNHDA, CDR2 SQIVND (reference sequence). This CDR3 contains 15 residues. The CDR3 loop is CASSFRPGGLTEAFF. In DNA form, the CDR3 reads TGTGCCAGTAGTTTCCGCCCCGGAGGGCTCACTGAAGCTTTCTTT.

This clone showed up just a few times. This chain uses TRBV27 with TRBJ1-2; D is perhaps TRBD1 (6 bases). This CDR3 is 12 amino acids long. Between the trimmed V and J ends, which lost 4 bases and 7 bases, there was a span of 10 bases. Germline CDR1 MNHEY, CDR2 SMNVEV (reference sequence). CDR3 in DNA: TGTGCCAGCAGTTCCAACAGGGTTGGCTACACCTTC. Protein sequence: CASSSNRVGYTF.

The V call is TRBV7-9, the J call TRBJ2-3, with 8 bases identical to TRBD1. The CDR3 covers 16 residues. In germline, CDR1 is SEHNR, CDR2 FQNEAQ (reference sequence). Trimming removed 5 bases from V and 0 bases from J; junction bases left unmatched: 7. Here the CDR3 DNA reads TGTGCCAGCAGCCCTCCGGGACAGGTTAGCACAGATACGCAGTATTTT. It specifies CASSPPGQVSTDTQYF.

The CDR3 reads CASSTRPTNYGYTF. CDR3 nucleotides: TGTGCCAGCAGCACCAGGCCTACTAACTATGGCTACACCTTC. The chain uses TRBV7-2 and TRBJ1-2; no reliable D call. V lost 5 bases and J lost 0, with 10 bases in between. CDR3 length equals 14 residues. Germline CDR1 is SGHTA and CDR2 is FQGNSA.

V usage is TRBV28 and J usage is TRBJ2-7, with D perhaps TRBD1 (6 bases). The germline gives CDR1 MDHEN, CDR2 SYDVKM. V was trimmed by 5 bases and J by 3 bases, leaving 17 bases between them. This CDR3 region has 15 residues. CDR3 nucleotides: TGTGCCAGCAGTCGAATCCAGCAGGGGCTCTACGAGCAGTACTTC. It encodes CASSRIQQGLYEQYF.

The chain couples TRBV5-1 to TRBJ1-4, with 9 bases identical to TRBD1. The CDR3 extends over 15 amino acids. Germline trimming cut 3 bases from V and 14 bases from J; bases unmatched to any gene: 14. Germline CDR1 reads SGHRS; CDR2 reads YFSETQ. CDR3 in DNA: TGCGCCAGCAGCTCTGTCCCGGGACAGGGTACGAGGCTGTTTTTT. Its translation is CASSSVPGQGTRLFF.

This clone was observed a handful of times. The V gene is TRBV7-3, the J gene TRBJ2-2; no reliable D call. Germline V gene data show CDR1 as SGHTA and CDR2 as FQGTGA. V was cut by 5 bases and J by 6 bases, with 10 bases left in between. The CDR3 length is 13 residues. The CDR3 coding sequence is TGTGCCAGCAGCCCCCTGGGCCCCGGGGAGCTGTTTTTT. This sequence encodes CASSPLGPGELFF.

This chain links TRBV7-8 with TRBJ1-2; possible D gene TRBD1, 5 bases. The CDR3 length is 14 residues. Germline V gene lookup returns CDR1 SGHVS and CDR2 FQNEAQ. The germline V and J ends were trimmed by 4 bases and 6 bases, with 15 bases remaining between them. This CDR3 reads CASSSVGVMDGYTF. CDR3 sequence (DNA): TGTGCCAGCAGCTCGGTAGGGGTTATGGATGGCTACACCTTC.

The chain has TRBV27 and TRBJ2-5, with a tentative D call TRBD1 (6 bases). V lost 7 bases and J 0 bases, leaving 15 bases between the germline ends. This CDR3 spans 15 amino acids. Per germline, CDR1 MNHEY and CDR2 SMNVEV (reference sequence). DNA for the CDR3: TGTGCCAGCATGAGGACAGTGGGGTACCAAGAGACCCAGTACTTC. As protein: CASMRTVGYQETQYF.

This rearrangement joins TRBV5-1 to TRBJ2-1; TRBD1 matches at 8 bases. V dropped 2 bases and J dropped 5; count of bases not matched to a gene: 6. Germline V lookup: CDR1 SGHRS, CDR2 YFSETQ. This CDR3 is 15 amino acids long. The CDR3 DNA follows: TGCGCCAGCAGCTTCCCCAGGGGGCAAAACAATGAGCAGTTCTTC. As protein: CASSFPRGQNNEQFF.

This chain connects TRBV9 to TRBJ1-4; D is possibly TRBD1 (5 bases). Trimming left V 3 bases short and J 7 bases short, with 16 bases between. The CDR3 totals 15 residues. Germline V gene data show CDR1 as SGDLS and CDR2 as YYNGEE. Written as DNA, the CDR3 is TGTGCCAGCAGCGCAGGGCGAGTTAACGGTGAAAAACTGTTTTTT. This gives the protein CASSAGRVNGEKLFF. Variable domain in full (rest from reference TRBV9 and TRBJ1-4): DSGVTQTPKHLITATGQRVTLRCSPRSGDLSVYWYQQSLDQGLQFLIQYYNGEERAKGNILERFSAQQFPDLHSELNLSSLELGDSALYFCASSAGRVNGEKLFFGSGTQLSVL.

The rearrangement joins TRBV5-6 to TRBJ2-1; 8 bases fit TRBD2. With V trimmed by 4 bases and J by 0 bases, 6 bases remained unmatched. CDR1 and CDR2 from the germline V gene are SGHDT and YYEEEE. The CDR3 consists of 16 residues. CDR3 bases: TGTGCCAGCAGCCATGAAGCGGGAGACTCCTACAATGAGCAGTTCTTC. Residues: CASSHEAGDSYNEQFF.

The J gene is TRBJ2-1, the V gene TRBV5-4; possible D gene TRBD2, 5 bases. The CDR3 contains 15 residues. Trimming cost V 0 bases and J 5 bases, with 12 bases left between them. Germline CDR1 reads SGHNT; CDR2 reads YYREEE (reference sequence). The CDR3 spells CASSLENTEDNEQFF. DNA of the CDR3: TGTGCCAGCAGCTTGGAGAACACGGAGGACAATGAGCAGTTCTTC.

The CDR3 region has the DNA TGTGCCAGCAGCGCACAAGAACAGGGCTGGCATCAGCCCCAGCATTTT. Translation gives CASSAQEQGWHQPQHF. The V call is TRBV7-2, the J call TRBJ1-5, with D perhaps TRBD1 (6 bases). This CDR3 is 16 amino acids long. Germline-derived CDR1 and CDR2 are SGHTA and FQGNSA. Trimming took 5 bases from V and 5 from J, leaving 19 bases between them.

V usage is TRBV27 and J usage is TRBJ2-1, with D possibly TRBD1 on 6 matching bases. This CDR3 contains 13 residues. The V gene's germline CDR1 is MNHEY and CDR2 SMNVEV (reference sequence). V lost 2 bases, J lost 7 bases, and 9 bases lay in between. The DNA of the CDR3 is TGTGCCAGCAGTTTAACAGGGTGGAATGAGCAGTTCTTC. It translates to CASSLTGWNEQFF.

This clone was observed once. The chain links TRBV7-8 to TRBJ1-2, with a weak D call TRBD1 (6 bases). This CDR3 has 14 amino acids. Germline V gene lookup returns CDR1 SGHVS and CDR2 FQNEAQ. With 5 bases removed from V and 3 bases from J, the gap between germline ends came to 13 bases. The CDR3 loop is CASSTLPGDYGYTF. CDR3 DNA: TGTGCCAGCAGCACACTACCAGGGGACTATGGCTACACCTTC.

This clone has only a few counts. The chain has TRBV5-1 and TRBJ1-3; no definite D call. The CDR3 is made up of 14 amino acids. The V end lost 4 bases, the J end lost 0 bases, and 8 bases lay between the germline ends. In germline, CDR1 is SGHRS, CDR2 YFSETQ. The CDR3 DNA follows: TGCGCCAGCAGCCATGACACCTCTGGAAACACCATATATTTT. The encoded protein is CASSHDTSGNTIYF. Full variable domain (remainder filled in from reference TRBV5-1 and TRBJ1-3): KAGVTQTPRYLIKTRGQQVTLSCSPISGHRSVSWYQQTPGQGLQFLFEYFSETQRNKGNFPGRFSGRQFSNSRSEMNVSTLELGDSALYLCASSHDTSGNTIYFGEGSWLTVV.